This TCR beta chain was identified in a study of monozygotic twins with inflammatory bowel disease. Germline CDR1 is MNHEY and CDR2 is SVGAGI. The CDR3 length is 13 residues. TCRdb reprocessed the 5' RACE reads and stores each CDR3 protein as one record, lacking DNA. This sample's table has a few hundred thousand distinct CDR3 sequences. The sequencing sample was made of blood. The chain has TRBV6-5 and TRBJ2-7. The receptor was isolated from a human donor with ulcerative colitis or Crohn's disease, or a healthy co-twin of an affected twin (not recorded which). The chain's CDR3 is CASSYGVPYEQYF.